This T cell receptor (beta chain) came from a study of blood T cell repertoires in COVID-19. Under the authors' procedure: Amplifying reference gene primers gave estimates of nucleated cell counts. TCRdb's copy holds only in-frame clones and misses some; the assay was immunoSEQ multiplex PCR. V and J calls and clone size are copied from that table; D and trimming were computed from the DNA. The table shows over 120,000 clones, with roughly 79% occurring only once. Trimming cost V 2 bases and J 5 bases, with 18 bases left between them. Germline-derived CDR1 and CDR2 are LNHDA and SQIVND (reference sequence). This CDR3 is 16 amino acids long.

This receptor was identified in a woman aged 60 to 75 with acute or convalescent COVID-19. The rearrangement uses TRBV19 and TRBJ2-5; tentative D call: TRBD2 (6 bases). Sequencing used peripheral blood. CDR3 sequence reads: CASSINAPTRRETQYF. CDR3 nucleotide sequence: TGTGCCAGTAGTATAAATGCCCCGACTAGAAGGGAGACCCAGTACTTC.